Following are 32 T cell receptor beta chains from one sample sequenced in a study of immune evolution from preneoplasia to lung adenocarcinoma. Repertoires were generated with immunoSEQ multiplex PCR, while TCRdb's copy carries only in-frame clones and drops some. Of under 7,000 clones in the sample, about three quarters were seen once. The sample comprised FFPE lung adenocarcinoma in situ tissue. The origin of the receptors is a person aged 60 to 80 with lung adenocarcinoma.

The chain employs TRBV15 and TRBJ2-1; D unclear. Germline V gene lookup returns CDR1 LNHNV and CDR2 YYDKDF (reference sequence). Deletions cut 3 bases from V and 6 bases from J, with 9 bases between. The CDR3 covers 13 residues. This CDR3 is CATSSSSLNEQFF. CDR3 nucleotides: TGTGCCACCAGCAGCAGTTCCCTCAATGAGCAGTTCTTC.

The chain links TRBV28 to TRBJ1-2; maybe TRBD1 (5 bases). There are 11 residues in the CDR3. Deletions cut 2 bases from V and 7 bases from J, with 5 bases between. Germline V gene sequence: CDR1 MDHEN, CDR2 SYDVKM. The CDR3 here is CASSLQGGYTF. CDR3 bases: TGTGCCAGCAGTTTACAGGGTGGCTACACCTTC.

This clone was detected once. The rearrangement uses TRBV7-9 and TRBJ1-1; 7 positions match TRBD1. V shed 5 bases, J shed 3 bases, and the junction held 6 bases outside the gene matches. CDR1 SEHNR and CDR2 FQNEAQ come from the germline V gene (reference sequence). This CDR3 is built from 14 residues. The CDR3 here is CASSPRQGHTEAFF. CDR3 bases: TGTGCCAGCAGCCCTCGACAGGGCCACACTGAAGCTTTCTTT.

This sequence joins TRBV18 and TRBJ1-2; 7 bases fit TRBD1. Germline V CDR1 and CDR2: KGHSH, LQKENI. CDR3 size: 15 residues. Losses at the gene ends were 1 base for V and 7 bases for J; bases not matched to a gene: 9. The CDR3 is CASSPRQGRESGYTF. Here the CDR3 DNA reads TGTGCCAGCTCACCACGACAGGGAAGGGAGTCTGGCTACACCTTC.

The chain has TRBV5-6 and TRBJ2-4; D gene unclear. V lost 0 bases and J 0 bases, leaving 4 bases between the germline ends. Germline V gene sequence: CDR1 SGHDT, CDR2 YYEEEE. This CDR3 spans 14 amino acids. CDR3 coding DNA: TGTGCCAGCAGCTTGGGGGCAGCCAAAAACATTCAGTACTTC. Amino acids: CASSLGAAKNIQYF. Combining the CDR3 with reference TRBV5-6 and TRBJ2-4 gives the whole variable domain DAGVTQSPTHLIKTRGQQVTLRCSPKSGHDTVSWYQQALGQGPQFIFQYYEEEERQRGNFPDRFSGHQFPNYSSELNVNALLLGDSALYLCASSLGAAKNIQYFGAGTRLSVL.

This chain joins TRBV6-6 and TRBJ1-2; D is perhaps TRBD1 (5 bases). There are 13 residues in the CDR3. Trimming removed 0 bases at V and 5 bases at J, with 7 bases between. Germline CDR1 reads MNHNY; CDR2 reads SVGAGI (reference sequence). In DNA form, the CDR3 reads TGTGCCAGCAGTTACTCAGGGGAGTATGGCTACACCTTC. This sequence encodes CASSYSGEYGYTF.

CDR3 coding DNA: TGTGCCAGCAGTTCCGGGACAGGGTTGGCAGATACGCAGTATTTT. Amino acid sequence: CASSSGTGLADTQYF. The rearrangement uses TRBV5-5 and TRBJ2-3; TRBD1 agrees at 9 bases. Per germline, CDR1 SGHKS and CDR2 YYEKEE (reference sequence). The CDR3 totals 15 residues. V gave up 5 bases and J gave up 4 bases; unmatched junction bases: 8.

The chain joins TRBV11-2 to TRBJ2-1, with TRBD2 matching 15 bases. CDR1 SGHAT and CDR2 FQNNGV come from the germline V gene. There are 18 residues in the CDR3. Trimming at V came to 5 bases and at J to 0 bases, leaving 5 bases not matched to a gene. CDR3 protein: CASSHWTSGGDSYNEQFF. Written as DNA, the CDR3 is TGTGCCAGCAGCCATTGGACTAGCGGGGGGGACTCCTACAATGAGCAGTTCTTC.

The chain uses TRBV2 and TRBJ2-5; the match to TRBD2 covers 12 bases. Germline assignment: CDR1 SNHLY and CDR2 FYNNEI. The CDR3 consists of 19 residues. V gave up 2 bases and J gave up 3 bases; unmatched junction bases: 13. DNA for the CDR3: TGTGCCAGCAGTGAATGGAGGCTAGCGGGGGGGCCCCTCGAAGAGACCCAGTACTTC. It encodes CASSEWRLAGGPLEETQYF. The full variable domain, with the rest looked up from reference TRBV2 and TRBJ2-5, is EPEVTQTPSHQVTQMGQEVILRCVPISNHLYFYWYRQILGQKVEFLVSFYNNEISEKSEIFDDQFSVERPDGSNFTLKIRSTKLEDSAMYFCASSEWRLAGGPLEETQYFGPGTRLLVL.

In this sample, this clone turned up a few times. This chain uses TRBV5-1 with TRBJ2-2, with 9 positions matching TRBD2. The germline gives CDR1 SGHRS, CDR2 YFSETQ. The V gene end was trimmed by 0 bases and the J gene end by 1 base; junction bases not matched to a gene: 4. CDR3 length: 17 residues. Here the CDR3 reads CASSLGTSALNTGELFF. In DNA form, the CDR3 reads TGCGCCAGCAGCTTGGGGACTAGCGCGCTGAACACCGGGGAGCTGTTTTTT.

In this sample, this clone turned up a few times. The rearrangement uses TRBV5-4 and TRBJ2-5, with 11 bases aligning to TRBD1. CDR1 and CDR2 (germline): SGHNT, YYREEE (reference sequence). This CDR3 is built from 18 residues. V gave up 0 bases and J gave up 4 bases; unmatched junction bases: 11. The CDR3 DNA is TGTGCCAGCAGCTTGGGGGTGCAGCGGACAGGGGGCGGAGAGACCCAGTACTTC. It codes for CASSLGVQRTGGGETQYF.

This clone has a handful of counts. J is TRBJ2-7 and V is TRBV5-1, with D tentatively TRBD1 (6 bases). This CDR3 is built from 13 residues. The germline V gene encodes CDR1 SGHRS and CDR2 YFSETQ. Trimming cost V 9 bases and J 3 bases, with 16 bases left between them. CDR3 nucleotides: TGCGCCAATCAGTCGCAGGGGATCTACGAGCAGTACTTC. It yields the protein CANQSQGIYEQYF.

J is TRBJ1-2 and V is TRBV7-9; maybe TRBD1 (5 bases). The V gene lost 1 base and the J gene lost 8 bases, with 14 bases spanning the gap. The CDR3 contains 14 residues. Germline V gene sequence: CDR1 SEHNR, CDR2 FQNEAQ (reference sequence). For the CDR3, the DNA is TGTGCCAGCAGCTTAGGACAGTCCATCCGGGGCTACACCTTC. Translated, it gives CASSLGQSIRGYTF.

The chain carries TRBV7-9 and TRBJ1-6; D remains unclear. This CDR3 is 14 amino acids long. Trimming stripped 0 bases from V and 8 bases from J, with 8 bases between. Germline V gene sequence: CDR1 SEHNR, CDR2 FQNEAQ (reference sequence). The CDR3 DNA is TGTGCCAGCAGCTTAGCAGGGTGGGATTCACCCCTCCACTTT. Translation gives CASSLAGWDSPLHF.

The genes are TRBV7-9 and TRBJ1-6, with 7 bases lining up with TRBD1. CDR1 and CDR2 (germline): SEHNR, FQNEAQ (reference sequence). This CDR3 region has 16 residues. With 5 bases clipped from V and 0 bases from J, the junction kept 4 bases outside the gene matches. The CDR3 DNA reads TGTGCCAGCAGCGGCCGGGACAGCTCCTATAATTCACCCCTCCACTTT. This sequence encodes CASSGRDSSYNSPLHF.

V gene TRBV4-1 combines with J gene TRBJ2-2; no reliable D call. Germline V gene lookup returns CDR1 MGHRA and CDR2 YSYEKL. The CDR3 has 18 amino acids. V lost 1 base and J lost 7, with 22 bases in between. The CDR3 nucleotides read TGCGCCAGCAGCCAAGTTGGGTTTAGGGCGTTATTTGTCGGGGAGCTGTTTTTT. Its translation: CASSQVGFRALFVGELFF.

The genes are TRBV9 and TRBJ2-7; D possibly corresponds to TRBD1 (5 bases). The CDR3 runs 15 residues. Germline-derived CDR1 and CDR2 are SGDLS and YYNGEE. Trimming cost V 0 bases and J 3 bases, with 13 bases left between them. CDR3 DNA sequence: TGTGCCAGCAGCGTAGGGGTAGCAGGGTACTACGAGCAGTACTTC. Translation: CASSVGVAGYYEQYF.

The gene calls are TRBV7-3 and TRBJ2-3; 10 bases fit TRBD2. CDR3 length equals 16 residues. The J segment lost 0 bases and the V segment lost 6 bases, leaving 6 bases of the junction unmatched. Germline V gene sequence: CDR1 SGHTA, CDR2 FQGTGA. For the CDR3, the DNA is TGTGCCAGCAGTCCCGGACTAGCGGCTAGCACAGATACGCAGTATTTT. Translating it yields CASSPGLAASTDTQYF.

V gene TRBV7-6 combines with J gene TRBJ2-7; TRBD2 aligns across 7 bases. This CDR3 is built from 14 residues. Trimming took 6 bases from V and 2 from J; bases not matched to a gene: 7. CDR1 is SGHVS, CDR2 FNYEAQ, per germline. CDR3 in amino acids: CASSPRGGTYEQYF. In nucleotides, the CDR3 is TGTGCCAGCAGTCCCCGGGGAGGGACCTACGAGCAGTACTTC.

This clone came up once. This rearrangement joins TRBV18 to TRBJ1-2, with unresolved D. The CDR3 spans 13 residues. V dropped 2 bases and J dropped 6 bases, with 10 bases sitting between them. CDR1 and CDR2 from the germline V gene are KGHSH and LQKENI. Here the CDR3 reads CASSPTREDGYTF. CDR3 bases: TGTGCCAGCTCACCAACTCGGGAGGATGGCTACACCTTC.

The chain uses TRBV27 and TRBJ1-1; D is uncertain. The CDR3 contains 11 residues. Germline lookup yields CDR1 MNHEY and CDR2 SMNVEV (reference sequence). V lost 6 bases, J lost 11 bases, and 13 bases lay in between. The CDR3 reads CASSLHGLAFF. CDR3 nucleotide sequence: TGTGCCAGCAGCCTGCATGGTTTGGCTTTCTTT.

The J gene is TRBJ2-3, the V gene TRBV11-3, with a tentative D call TRBD2 (5 bases). Germline V gene lookup returns CDR1 SGHNT and CDR2 YENEEA. This CDR3 has 13 residues. The V and J ends lost 5 bases and 9 bases respectively, with 15 bases between them. CDR3 DNA sequence: TGTGCCAGCAGCCCCTGGTCGGGGTCGACGCAGTATTTT. It encodes CASSPWSGSTQYF.

The chain is built from TRBV28 and TRBJ2-3; D call uncertain. The CDR3 has 13 amino acids. CDR1 and CDR2 (germline): MDHEN, SYDVKM. Trimming removed 7 bases at V and 1 base at J, with 9 bases between. The CDR3 DNA is TGTGCCAGCATCAATGGGGGCACAGATACGCAGTATTTT. Its translation is CASINGGTDTQYF.

This clone has more than one count but fewer than ten. V and J are TRBV28 and TRBJ1-1; 9 nucleotides agree with TRBD1. Trimming removed 3 bases from V and 5 bases from J; junction bases left unmatched: 4. The CDR3 contains 14 residues. Germline V gene lookup returns CDR1 MDHEN and CDR2 SYDVKM. This chain's CDR3 is CASSFTTGGTEAFF. CDR3 DNA sequence: TGTGCCAGCAGTTTCACGACAGGGGGGACTGAAGCTTTCTTT.

This chain uses TRBV6-5 with TRBJ1-5; D call uncertain. Germline loops: CDR1 MNHEY, CDR2 SVGAGI. The CDR3 is 12 amino acids. Trimming removed 8 bases from V and 2 bases from J, with 7 bases in between. The CDR3 loop is CASSSGNQPQHF. The DNA of the CDR3 is TGTGCCAGCTCAAGCGGCAATCAGCCCCAGCATTTT.

The genes are TRBV5-6 and TRBJ1-2, with 9 bases fitting TRBD1. V was pared by 1 base and J by 8 bases, with 9 bases of the junction left unmatched. The CDR3 has 15 amino acids. CDR1 SGHDT and CDR2 YYEEEE come from the germline V gene. CDR3 DNA sequence: TGTGCCAGCAGCTTGCAGTATGGGACAGGGAGCGGCTACACCTTC. It specifies CASSLQYGTGSGYTF.

The chain employs TRBV11-1 and TRBJ2-7; a possible D gene is TRBD2 (6 bases). With 3 bases removed from V and 7 bases from J, the gap between germline ends came to 16 bases. This CDR3 comprises 14 residues. Germline loops: CDR1 SGHAT, CDR2 FQDESV (reference sequence). In DNA form, the CDR3 reads TGTGCCAGCAGCTTCTCCGGGAGCCTAGGAGAGCAGTACTTC. Translation gives CASSFSGSLGEQYF.

The V call is TRBV6-5, the J call TRBJ2-2, with D perhaps TRBD1 or TRBD2 (5 bases each). The CDR3 loop spans 15 amino acids. V was shortened by 6 bases and J by 1 base, with 12 bases between the two germline ends. Germline V CDR1 and CDR2: MNHEY, SVGAGI. The CDR3 coding sequence is TGTGCCAGCAGGCCGGGGCAGAGGAACACCGGGGAGCTGTTTTTT. Its protein is CASRPGQRNTGELFF.

The chain employs TRBV5-1 and TRBJ2-2; tentative D call: TRBD2 (6 bases). Deletions cut 1 base from V and 1 base from J, with 11 bases between. CDR1 SGHRS and CDR2 YFSETQ come from the germline V gene. The CDR3 loop spans 16 amino acids. The chain's CDR3 is CASSLSGLGNTGELFF. CDR3 DNA: TGCGCCAGCAGCTTGAGCGGGCTTGGGAACACCGGGGAGCTGTTTTTT.

V gene TRBV6-5 combines with J gene TRBJ1-2; perhaps TRBD1 as D (6 bases). The CDR3 loop spans 15 amino acids. The ends were cut back, 7 bases at V and 5 bases at J, with 20 bases in the middle. Germline loops: CDR1 MNHEY, CDR2 SVGAGI. In DNA, the CDR3 is TGTGCCAGCAAGTCGGATCTCAGGGGATTATATGGCTACACCTTC. It specifies CASKSDLRGLYGYTF.

The chain combines TRBV4-1 with TRBJ2-7, with 8 bases lining up with TRBD1. This CDR3 has 14 residues. J lost 5 bases, V lost 4 bases, and 7 bases had no gene match. Per germline, CDR1 MGHRA and CDR2 YSYEKL. The CDR3: CASSRRQGFDEQYF. The CDR3 DNA sequence: TGCGCCAGCAGCCGAAGACAGGGGTTCGACGAGCAGTACTTC.

This chain joins TRBV2 and TRBJ1-2; D not certain. The CDR3 runs 12 residues. V lost 4 bases, J lost 7 bases, and 10 bases lay in between. Germline CDR1 SNHLY, CDR2 FYNNEI. CDR3 nucleotide sequence: TGTGCCAGCAGTGCCCCGACTTTTGGCTACACCTTC. This gives the protein CASSAPTFGYTF.